The 8 T cell receptor beta chains presented below share a single source sample, sequenced in a study of T cells in narcolepsy. This table comes from immunoSEQ multiplex PCR, and its TCRdb copy is limited to in-frame clones, with some not included. The data show approximately 30,000 clones, with about four fifths seen just once and 3.4% held by the top ten. The specimen sequenced was CD45RA- memory CD4+ T cells from PBMCs. The source is a human donor with narcolepsy.

V is TRBV10-3 and J is TRBJ2-5, with 11 bases matching TRBD2. The CDR3 sequence is 17 residues long. V trimming: 4 bases; J trimming: 2 bases; junction bases outside the gene matches: 9. Germline V gives CDR1 ENHRY, CDR2 SYGVKD. The CDR3 spells CAISGGASGGSQETQYF. The CDR3, as DNA: TGTGCCATCAGTGGAGGGGCTAGCGGGGGGTCACAAGAGACCCAGTACTTC.

The rearrangement joins TRBV5-1 to TRBJ1-5; D unclear. The germline gives CDR1 SGHRS, CDR2 YFSETQ. Trimming shortened V by 0 bases and J by 6 bases, and 10 bases separated the two germline ends. This CDR3 has 14 residues. The CDR3 nucleotides read TGCGCCAGCAGCTTGGGGCAAGGTGGTCAGCCCCAGCATTTT. Translating gives CASSLGQGGQPQHF.

The gene calls are TRBV21-1 and TRBJ1-5; the table's D call, TRBD1, has no DNA check behind it. TRBV21-1 is flagged as a pseudogene. The CDR3 has 15 amino acids. CDR3 DNA sequence: TGTGCCAGCACAAGGGGGGACAGCAGAGATCAGCCCCAGCATTTT. The encoded protein is CASTRGDSRDQPQHF.

The J gene is TRBJ1-6, the V gene TRBV27, with D tentatively TRBD1 (6 bases). Germline V lookup: CDR1 MNHEY, CDR2 SMNVEV (reference sequence). This CDR3 is 14 amino acids long. V dropped 9 bases and J dropped 3 bases, with 12 bases sitting between them. CDR3 nucleotide sequence: TGTGCCAGTTCTACAGGGTTCTATAATTCACCCCTCCACTTT. Translation: CASSTGFYNSPLHF.

The V and J genes are TRBV7-2 and TRBJ1-2; D gene uncertain. Trimming left V 1 base short and J 4 bases short, with 7 bases between. In germline, CDR1 is SGHTA, CDR2 FQGNSA. CDR3 length: 13 residues. The CDR3 here is CASSLGAVYGYTF. The CDR3 DNA reads TGTGCCAGCAGCTTAGGGGCGGTCTATGGCTACACCTTC.

J is TRBJ2-5 and V is TRBV5-1; 7 bases fit TRBD1. The J call is uncertain, as TRBJ2-7 better fits the DNA end. The germline V gene has CDR1 SGHRS and CDR2 YFSETQ. There are 14 residues in the CDR3. The CDR3 loop is CASSIPGQNYEQYF. For the CDR3, the DNA is TGCGCCAGCAGCATACCGGGACAGAACTACGAGCAGTACTTC.

CDR3 residues: CASSQVDMGITDTQYF. CDR3 sequence (DNA): TGCGCCAGCAGCCAAGTTGATATGGGGATCACAGATACGCAGTATTTT. The V and J genes are TRBV4-3 and TRBJ2-3; D is undetermined. The CDR3 loop spans 16 amino acids. Trimming stripped 1 base from V and 2 bases from J, with 13 bases between. In germline, CDR1 is LGHNA, CDR2 YSLEER.

The chain uses TRBV14 and TRBJ2-5; D tentatively reads TRBD1 or TRBD2 (6 bases each). There are 16 residues in the CDR3. Per germline, CDR1 SGHDN and CDR2 FVKESK. With 1 base removed from V and 1 base from J, the gap between germline ends came to 13 bases. The CDR3 region is CASSQGPGAPQETQYF. The CDR3 nucleotides read TGTGCCAGCAGCCAAGGGCCGGGGGCGCCCCAAGAGACCCAGTACTTC.